This TCR beta chain comes out of a study of human T cells and chemical hapten exposure. V was cut by 1 base and J by 1 base, with 7 bases left in between. This CDR3 contains 14 residues. The germline gives CDR1 SNHLY, CDR2 FYNNEI. One entry per CDR3 protein, called by TCRdb with MiXCR from the RACE reads. This sample has fewer than 100,000 distinct CDR3 sequences; 11% occur once, and the top ten carry around 1%. The time point here: patch test 3, about 24 weeks after DPC sensitization. Treatment specified: therapeutic diphenylcyclopropenone sensitization with weekly scalp DPC. Study results and limitations: DPC sensitization produced no change in TCRs with frequency above 1 in 1000.

This clonotype showed up many times. Antigen specificity is unknown. This rearrangement joins TRBV2 to TRBJ1-1; the D is unclear. This material consisted of whole blood, taken in connection with sensitization to the hapten diphenylcyclopropenone (DPC). This clonotype was obtained from a woman aged 25 to 39 with alopecia areata. Some clones in this sample may be carry-over from other donors' samples. The CDR3 nucleotides read TGTGCCAGCAGTGAAGTCAGTTGGAACACTGAAGCTTTCTTT. It codes for CASSEVSWNTEAFF.